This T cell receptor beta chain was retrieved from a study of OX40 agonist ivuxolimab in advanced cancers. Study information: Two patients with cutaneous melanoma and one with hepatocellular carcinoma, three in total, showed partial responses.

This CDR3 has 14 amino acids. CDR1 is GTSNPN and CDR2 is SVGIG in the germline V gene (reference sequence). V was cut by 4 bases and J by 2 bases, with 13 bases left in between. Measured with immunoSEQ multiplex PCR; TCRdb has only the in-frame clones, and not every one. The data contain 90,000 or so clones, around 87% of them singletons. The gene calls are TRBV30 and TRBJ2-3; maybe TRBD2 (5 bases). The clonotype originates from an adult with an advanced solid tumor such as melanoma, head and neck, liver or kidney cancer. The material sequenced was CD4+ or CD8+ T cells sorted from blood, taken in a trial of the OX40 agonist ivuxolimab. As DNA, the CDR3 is TGTGCCTGGAAAACACTAGGAAACACAGATACGCAGTATTTT. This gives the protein CAWKTLGNTDTQYF.